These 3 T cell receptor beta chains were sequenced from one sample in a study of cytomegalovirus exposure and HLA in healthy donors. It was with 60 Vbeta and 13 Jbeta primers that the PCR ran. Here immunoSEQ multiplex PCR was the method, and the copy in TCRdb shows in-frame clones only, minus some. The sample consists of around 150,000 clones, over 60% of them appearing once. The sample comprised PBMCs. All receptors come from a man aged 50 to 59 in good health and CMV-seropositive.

The CDR3 bases are TGCGCCAGCAGAGCAGGGGCCAACTATGGCTACACCTTC. This translates into CASRAGANYGYTF. J is TRBJ1-2 and V is TRBV5-1; possible D gene TRBD1, 6 bases. Per germline, CDR1 SGHRS and CDR2 YFSETQ. The germline V and J ends were trimmed by 5 bases and 2 bases, with 10 bases remaining between them. This CDR3 has 13 residues.

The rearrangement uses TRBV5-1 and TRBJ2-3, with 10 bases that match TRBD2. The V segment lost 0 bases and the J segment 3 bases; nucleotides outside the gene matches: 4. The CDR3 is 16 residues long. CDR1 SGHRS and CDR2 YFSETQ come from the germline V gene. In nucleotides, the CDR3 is TGCGCCAGCAGCTTGGTGTTAGCGGGGGGTACAGATACGCAGTATTTT. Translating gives CASSLVLAGGTDTQYF.

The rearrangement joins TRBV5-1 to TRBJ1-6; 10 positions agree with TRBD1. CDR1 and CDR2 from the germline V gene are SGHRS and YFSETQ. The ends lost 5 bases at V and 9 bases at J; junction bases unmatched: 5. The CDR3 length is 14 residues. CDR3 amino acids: CASRLDRGLSPLHF. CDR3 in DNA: TGCGCCAGCAGACTCGACAGGGGGCTTTCACCCCTCCACTTT. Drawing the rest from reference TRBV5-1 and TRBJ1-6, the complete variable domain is KAGVTQTPRYLIKTRGQQVTLSCSPISGHRSVSWYQQTPGQGLQFLFEYFSETQRNKGNFPGRFSGRQFSNSRSEMNVSTLELGDSALYLCASRLDRGLSPLHFGNGTRLTVT.